This T cell receptor beta chain was retrieved from a study of cytomegalovirus exposure and HLA in healthy donors. Study results and caveats: Earlier analysis yielded a pattern in which most TCR beta V segments were productive about 90% or about 30% of the time. Later, TCR association rates were found to vary by HLA locus, highest for DRB1 and lowest for HLA-C. In a later analysis, productive TCRs from donors in an Asian-associated ancestry cluster reportedly carried fewer N-insertions than the cohort mean.

The ends were cut back, 4 bases at V and 6 bases at J, with 16 bases in the middle. Germline-derived CDR1 and CDR2 are SGHNT and YYREEE (reference sequence). CDR3 length: 14 residues. 60 Vbeta and 13 Jbeta primers were used in PCR. The table came from immunoSEQ multiplex PCR; TCRdb's copy has only in-frame clones and leaves some out. The sample consists of around 150,000 clones, more than 60% of them appearing once. On this clone: Its specificity is unknown.

While unrecorded immune exposures were likely, the donors were nominally healthy when sampled. The chain joins TRBV5-4 to TRBJ1-1; D perhaps matches TRBD1 (5 bases). The receptor's source is a woman between 25 and 40 years old in good health and CMV-seronegative. Sequences were obtained from PBMCs. CDR3 sequence reads: CASSMGEFGAEAFF. As DNA, the CDR3 is TGTGCCAGCAGCATGGGGGAATTCGGGGCTGAAGCTTTCTTT.